The subject of this entry is one T cell receptor beta chain. Its antigen is still unknown. TCRdb independently ran MiXCR on the PCR reads; one entry per CDR3 protein. Among 460,000 or so distinct CDR3 sequences listed, about a fifth were seen once. These data belong to a study of molecular identifiers for immune sequencing clone quantification. Study details: Across replicate runs, RNA obtained from about 21,000 or 97,000 naive CD8 cells was divided into five, with four undergoing sequencing.

The CDR3 is made up of 14 amino acids. Unmatched junction bases numbered 9, after V lost 8 bases and J lost 8 bases. Per the germline V gene, CDR1 is MNHEY and CDR2 is SMNVEV (reference sequence). Whole-study findings and limits: In CMV-specific effectors, clones above 20 copies held over 99% of molecules; naive, under 1%.

The sample comprised naive CD8+ T cells from blood, with Jurkat cell RNA spiked in. Subset specified: FACS-sorted CD8+CD4-CCR7+CD45RA+ naive T cells. The sequence came from a human donor in good health. Some libraries in this study had Jurkat cell RNA spiked in. The chain combines TRBV27 with TRBJ2-2, with TRBD2 matching over 9 bases. CDR3 sequence reads: CASSPGLAVGELFF. CDR3 DNA sequence: TGTGCCAGCTCACCGGGACTAGCTGTTGGGGAGCTGTTTTTT.